The 6 T cell receptor beta chains given below trace back to one sample, sequenced in a study of blood T cell repertoires in COVID-19. TCRdb's table, derived via immunoSEQ multiplex PCR, lists solely in-frame clones and lacks some. The data hold some 80,000 clones, with approximately 84% observed a single time. The sequenced sample was peripheral blood. These receptors were collected from a man in his sixties with active or convalescent COVID-19.

The V call is TRBV4-2, the J call TRBJ2-7; TRBD1 agrees at 9 bases. Germline assignment: CDR1 LGHNA and CDR2 YNFKEQ. Germline trimming cut 3 bases from V and 5 bases from J; bases unmatched to any gene: 8. The CDR3 length is 15 residues. The DNA of the CDR3 is TGTGCCAGCAGCCAGGGACAGGGTTCCCCGGACGAGCAGTACTTC. Translated, it gives CASSQGQGSPDEQYF.

The chain joins TRBV27 to TRBJ1-1; D remains ambiguous. CDR1 and CDR2 from the germline V gene are MNHEY and SMNVEV (reference sequence). CDR3 length: 13 amino acids. Trimming removed 6 bases at V and 5 bases at J, with 13 bases between. CDR3 nucleotide sequence: TGTGCCAGCAGCCCAGTGTCCGGGACTGAAGCTTTCTTT. Protein product: CASSPVSGTEAFF.

The chain joins TRBV27 to TRBJ2-2; D is perhaps TRBD1 (6 bases). There are 16 residues in the CDR3. Germline V gives CDR1 MNHEY, CDR2 SMNVEV (reference sequence). Trimming pared 0 bases from V and 1 base from J, leaving 9 bases between. The CDR3 bases are TGTGCCAGCAGTTTATCCGTGACAGGGAACACCGGGGAGCTGTTTTTT. As protein: CASSLSVTGNTGELFF.

The chain is built from TRBV3-1 (or the pseudogene TRBV3-2) and TRBJ2-5; D possibly corresponds to TRBD2 (5 bases). Germline values: CDR1 LGHDT, CDR2 YNNKEL (reference sequence). V gave up 3 bases and J gave up 4 bases, with 12 bases separating them. The CDR3 sequence is 14 residues long. CDR3 region: CASSQDWGVETQYF. In nucleotides, the CDR3 is TGTGCCAGCAGCCAGGACTGGGGAGTAGAGACCCAGTACTTC.

V gene TRBV10-2 combines with J gene TRBJ2-2; 10 bases agree with TRBD2. Germline CDR1 and CDR2: WSHSY and SAAADI. V was clipped by 5 bases and J by 7 bases; unmatched bases: 7. The CDR3 extends over 15 amino acids. This CDR3 is CASSPSGGAFGELFF. The CDR3 region has the DNA TGCGCCAGCAGTCCCAGCGGGGGGGCTTTCGGGGAGCTGTTTTTT.

By sample fraction, this clone is medium-sized. The chain joins TRBV6-2 or TRBV6-3 to TRBJ2-3, with 9 bases identical to TRBD2. Per germline, CDR1 MNHEY and CDR2 SVGEGT. V gave up 4 bases and J gave up 6 bases; unmatched junction bases: 8. This CDR3 is built from 15 residues. CDR3 sequence: CASSLGGGAVDTQYF. The CDR3 DNA reads as TGTGCCAGCAGTTTGGGCGGGGGGGCCGTGGATACGCAGTATTTT.